The 8 T cell receptor beta chains presented below share a single source sample, sequenced in a study of cytomegalovirus exposure and HLA in healthy donors. 13 Jbeta primers and 60 Vbeta primers were used for the PCR. Sequencing was performed with immunoSEQ multiplex PCR; in TCRdb, only in-frame clones are kept and a portion is missing. Reported are about 150,000 clones; the ten largest clones contain around 1.5%. The sample was PBMCs. The receptors stem from a woman between 50 and 59 years old in good health and CMV-seronegative.

The chain links TRBV4-2 to TRBJ2-7, with D possibly TRBD2 on 5 matching bases. The germline V gene encodes CDR1 LGHNA and CDR2 YNFKEQ. The CDR3 length is 15 residues. Trimming removed 0 bases at V and 2 bases at J, with 11 bases between. CDR3 DNA sequence: TGTGCCAGCAGCCAAGAGATCGAGCGGCCCTACGAGCAGTACTTC. This codes for CASSQEIERPYEQYF.

The V gene is TRBV27, the J gene TRBJ2-7; D might be TRBD2 (6 bases). V was pared by 6 bases and J by 3 bases, with 12 bases between. Per the germline V gene, CDR1 is MNHEY and CDR2 is SMNVEV (reference sequence). The CDR3 has 13 residues. The CDR3 nucleotides read TGTGCCAGCAGCCGGAGGGGAGGCTACGAGCAGTACTTC. It codes for CASSRRGGYEQYF.

The chain recombines TRBV4-2 with TRBJ1-3, with TRBD1 as a possible D gene (5 bases). CDR3 size: 18 residues. Germline lookup yields CDR1 LGHNA and CDR2 YNFKEQ. V was clipped by 0 bases and J by 0 bases, with 15 bases between them. The CDR3 reads CASSQDPSGGLSGNTIYF. CDR3 nucleotides: TGTGCCAGCAGCCAAGACCCTTCCGGGGGACTCTCTGGAAACACCATATATTTT.

The rearrangement uses TRBV5-1 and TRBJ2-5; D ambiguous. Germline V gene sequence: CDR1 SGHRS, CDR2 YFSETQ. CDR3 length: 18 amino acids. The V end was cut by 0 bases, the J end by 0 bases, with 18 bases between. CDR3 bases: TGCGCCAGCAGCTTGGCCATCGAGGATTGGGTGCACCAAGAGACCCAGTACTTC. This codes for CASSLAIEDWVHQETQYF.

V and J are TRBV5-5 and TRBJ2-7; TRBD1 matches at 9 bases. This CDR3 is 15 amino acids long. Germline CDR1 is SGHKS and CDR2 is YYEKEE (reference sequence). J was trimmed by 4 bases and V by 4 bases; bases with no gene match: 9. The CDR3 protein is CASSGTDRGVYEQYF. The CDR3 DNA is TGTGCCAGCAGCGGAACGGACAGGGGCGTGTACGAGCAGTACTTC.

V usage is TRBV18 and J usage is TRBJ2-2; 9 positions agree with TRBD1. The germline CDR1 and CDR2 sequences are KGHSH and LQKENI. The junction had 5 bases not matched to a gene; V was cut back by 2 bases and J by 7 bases. The CDR3 extends over 15 amino acids. The CDR3: CASSPTGTGNGELFF. The CDR3 DNA is TGTGCCAGCTCACCAACCGGGACAGGGAACGGGGAGCTGTTTTTT.

The V call is TRBV10-3, the J call TRBJ2-5; TRBD1 might be the D (5 bases). The CDR3 length is 15 residues. The V end was cut by 0 bases, the J end by 1 base, with 9 bases between. CDR1 and CDR2 from the germline V gene are ENHRY and SYGVKD. CDR3 protein: CAISESERGQETQYF. CDR3 nucleotide sequence: TGTGCCATCAGTGAGTCCGAAAGGGGCCAAGAGACCCAGTACTTC.

J is TRBJ1-2 and V is TRBV15; D is uncertain. The V end lost 0 bases, the J end lost 4 bases, and 12 bases lay between the germline ends. The germline CDR1 and CDR2 sequences are LNHNV and YYDKDF (reference sequence). This CDR3 region has 15 residues. The CDR3 DNA follows: TGTGCCACCAGCAGAGAAATTGGGCCTTCCTATGGCTACACCTTC. It translates to CATSREIGPSYGYTF.